Below, 4 T cell receptor beta chains from the same sample are listed, as sequenced in a study of blood T cell repertoires in COVID-19. The table came from immunoSEQ multiplex PCR; TCRdb's copy has only in-frame clones and leaves some out. The table records around 30,000 clones, around 87% of them present only once. Sequencing was performed on peripheral blood. All receptors come from a human donor in a cohort sampled during active COVID-19.

CDR3: CASSQSMGGTNQPQHF. DNA of the CDR3: TGTGCCAGCAGCCAATCGATGGGGGGAACCAATCAGCCCCAGCATTTT. The J gene is TRBJ1-5, the V gene TRBV16; weak D call: TRBD1 (5 bases). Germline-derived CDR1 and CDR2 are KGHSY and FQNENV. V was shortened by 0 bases and J by 3 bases, with 12 bases between the two germline ends. The CDR3 has 16 residues.

This chain links TRBV27 with TRBJ2-2, with D possibly matching TRBD1 (5 bases). Trimming left V 0 bases short and J 6 bases short, with 8 bases between. The CDR3 has 14 residues. The germline V gene encodes CDR1 MNHEY and CDR2 SMNVEV (reference sequence). CDR3 sequence reads: CASSLSKGAGELFF. In DNA form, the CDR3 reads TGTGCCAGCAGTTTATCAAAAGGGGCCGGGGAGCTGTTTTTT.

The chain combines TRBV7-3 with TRBJ2-7, with TRBD2 matching over 8 bases. The CDR3 is 14 residues long. Germline CDR1 is SGHTA and CDR2 is FQGTGA. The ends lost 6 bases at V and 6 bases at J; junction bases unmatched: 10. The CDR3 is CASSISGGLSEQYF. In DNA, the CDR3 is TGTGCCAGCAGTATTTCGGGGGGGCTCAGCGAGCAGTACTTC.

The CDR3 is CASSHPKRGGYNEQFF. CDR3 in DNA: TGTGCCAGCAGCCATCCCAAGCGGGGGGGGTACAATGAGCAGTTCTTC. This chain uses TRBV3-1 (or the pseudogene TRBV3-2) with TRBJ2-1, with 10 positions matching TRBD2. CDR1 and CDR2 from the germline V gene are LGHDT and YNNKEL (reference sequence). The V gene end was trimmed by 3 bases and the J gene end by 4 bases; junction bases not matched to a gene: 6. The CDR3 loop spans 16 amino acids.